Following are 15 T cell receptor beta chains from one sample sequenced in a study of T-cell reconstitution after alpha-beta-depleted transplantation in children. Library preparation (for TCRbeta) was performed with unique molecular identifiers. TCRdb passed the PCR reads through MiXCR, listing each CDR3 protein once. The table includes hundreds of thousands of distinct CDR3 sequences, around 17% detected once. The specimen comprised PBMCs, mostly from graft donor cells, sampled 360 days after TCRalphabeta/CD19-depleted stem cell transplant. These receptors originate from a male patient under 18 who had a stem cell transplant for acute lymphoblastic leukemia, so the T cells may come from the graft donor.

This chain uses TRBV13 with TRBJ2-1; D ambiguous. Germline loops: CDR1 PRHDT, CDR2 FYEKMQ (reference sequence). The length of the CDR3 is 17 residues. The germline V and J ends were trimmed by 4 bases and 4 bases, with 20 bases remaining between them. DNA for the CDR3: TGTGCCAGCAGCTGGGCCCGGTGGAGTAGCCAATACAATGAGCAGTTCTTC. Its protein product is CASSWARWSSQYNEQFF.

This chain uses TRBV24-1 with TRBJ2-4, with D hard to call. Germline V gene data show CDR1 as KGHDR and CDR2 as SFDVKD. CDR3 size: 15 residues. V lost 4 bases, J lost 0 bases, and 9 bases lay in between. The CDR3 DNA reads as TGTGCCACCAGTGACCCCAGGTTAGCCAAAAACATTCAGTACTTC. Its protein product is CATSDPRLAKNIQYF.

The CDR3 nucleotides are TGTGCCAGCAGCTTAGCCGTTACGGGCTCCTACGAGCAGTACTTC. Protein product: CASSLAVTGSYEQYF. V is TRBV7-6 and J is TRBJ2-7, with D unresolved. Germline loops: CDR1 SGHVS, CDR2 FNYEAQ. The CDR3 has 15 amino acids. The V end lost 0 bases, the J end lost 0 bases, and 9 bases lay between the germline ends.

This clonotype showed up just a few times. This chain uses TRBV6-1 with TRBJ2-3; 13 nucleotides match TRBD2. The CDR3 totals 17 residues. V lost 5 bases, J lost 4 bases, and 9 bases stayed unmatched. The germline V gene has CDR1 MNHNS and CDR2 SASEGT. CDR3: CASSPTVLAGGPDTQYF. In DNA, the CDR3 is TGTGCCAGCAGTCCGACCGTACTAGCGGGAGGGCCAGATACGCAGTATTTT.

The chain links TRBV14 to TRBJ1-2; possible D gene TRBD1, 5 bases. Germline lookup yields CDR1 SGHDN and CDR2 FVKESK. This CDR3 region has 12 residues. Trimming pared 2 bases from V and 10 bases from J, leaving 11 bases between. The CDR3 spells CASSQTTGSYTF. Written as DNA, the CDR3 is TGTGCCAGCAGCCAAACTACAGGCTCCTACACCTTC.

The chain employs TRBV12-3 or TRBV12-4 and TRBJ2-3; 8 bases map to TRBD2. J was trimmed by 1 base and V by 2 bases; bases with no gene match: 5. This CDR3 contains 16 residues. CDR3 loop: CASSLSSGSGTDTQYF. CDR3 DNA: TGTGCCAGCAGTTTATCGAGCGGGAGCGGCACAGATACGCAGTATTTT.

This clonotype was observed a handful of times. The chain is built from TRBV2 and TRBJ2-7, with TRBD2 matching 8 bases. Trimming took 4 bases from V and 2 from J; bases not matched to a gene: 4. The CDR3 contains 14 residues. The germline V gene has CDR1 SNHLY and CDR2 FYNNEI. Here the CDR3 reads CASSAQRGPYEQYF. CDR3 nucleotide sequence: TGTGCCAGCAGTGCCCAGCGGGGGCCCTACGAGCAGTACTTC.

This clonotype was recorded many times. J is TRBJ1-2 and V is TRBV20-1; D call uncertain. Germline values: CDR1 DFQATT, CDR2 SNEGSKA (reference sequence). The V gene lost 1 base and the J gene lost 2 bases, with 14 bases spanning the gap. The CDR3 consists of 15 residues. The CDR3 here is CSARGSPGMNYGYTF. The CDR3 DNA sequence: TGCAGTGCTAGAGGCTCCCCCGGGATGAACTATGGCTACACCTTC.

The chain recombines TRBV5-1 with TRBJ1-1; D unresolved. The CDR3 is made up of 16 amino acids. Germline CDR1 reads SGHRS; CDR2 reads YFSETQ. Trimming shortened V by 4 bases and J by 0 bases, and 16 bases separated the two germline ends. DNA for the CDR3: TGCGCCAGCAGCCCTGGACCCAGGAGGGTGAACACTGAAGCTTTCTTT. This translates into CASSPGPRRVNTEAFF. The variable domain in full, with the rest retrieved from reference TRBV5-1 and TRBJ1-1, is KAGVTQTPRYLIKTRGQQVTLSCSPISGHRSVSWYQQTPGQGLQFLFEYFSETQRNKGNFPGRFSGRQFSNSRSEMNVSTLELGDSALYLCASSPGPRRVNTEAFFGQGTRLTVV.

To note about this clonotype: A junction end diverges from the germline sequence, so it may reflect a read error. This chain uses TRBV7-9 with TRBJ1-2; D is unclear. In germline, CDR1 is SEHNR, CDR2 FQNEAQ (reference sequence). This CDR3 has 9 amino acids. CDR3 sequence reads: CASSLARDF. CDR3 nucleotide sequence: TGTGCCAGCAGCTTAGCCCGGGACTTC.

This clonotype was seen a few times. The chain joins TRBV6-1 to TRBJ1-2; 7 nucleotides align to TRBD1. The germline CDR1 and CDR2 sequences are MNHNS and SASEGT. After removal of 7 bases from V and 3 bases from J, the junction contained 5 bases not matched to a gene. The CDR3 has 13 amino acids. CDR3 in DNA: TGTGCCAGCATGGAGGGGGCCCACTATGGCTACACCTTC. Protein sequence: CASMEGAHYGYTF.

This clonotype was seen more than once but under ten times. The V and J genes are TRBV10-3 and TRBJ1-1; D is unresolved. This CDR3 has 14 amino acids. The ends were cut back, 3 bases at V and 12 bases at J, with 20 bases in the middle. Germline V gene data show CDR1 as ENHRY and CDR2 as SYGVKD. The CDR3 bases are TGTGCCATCAGTGACCCCGATGTGACATCCGTGTCTTTCTTT. This codes for CAISDPDVTSVSFF.

This clonotype was detected only a few times. The chain combines TRBV6-5 with TRBJ2-3; 8 bases are a match to TRBD1. The CDR3 runs 18 residues. Germline CDR1 and CDR2: MNHEY and SVGAGI. Trimming took 0 bases from V and 2 from J; bases not matched to a gene: 10. CDR3 DNA sequence: TGTGCCAGCAGTTACTCGACGGGCAGGGGGCAGGTCACAGATACGCAGTATTTT. Amino acids: CASSYSTGRGQVTDTQYF.

This clonotype was seen a few times. V and J are TRBV7-3 and TRBJ2-3, with D possibly matching TRBD2 (6 bases). V was clipped by 1 base and J by 1 base, with 15 bases between them. The CDR3 totals 17 residues. The germline V gene has CDR1 SGHTA and CDR2 FQGTGA. This CDR3 is CASSLKIVASGTDTQYF. The DNA for the CDR3 is TGTGCCAGCAGCTTAAAAATAGTGGCTAGCGGCACAGATACGCAGTATTTT.

Only a few counts were recorded for this clonotype. This chain's CDR3 is CASSHGGRHSYEQYF. The DNA for the CDR3 is TGCGCCAGCAGCCACGGCGGGAGGCACTCCTACGAGCAGTACTTC. This sequence joins TRBV4-1 and TRBJ2-7; 8 nucleotides match TRBD2. From germline, CDR1 is MGHRA and CDR2 YSYEKL. With V trimmed by 3 bases and J by 0 bases, 4 bases remained unmatched. The CDR3 length is 15 residues.